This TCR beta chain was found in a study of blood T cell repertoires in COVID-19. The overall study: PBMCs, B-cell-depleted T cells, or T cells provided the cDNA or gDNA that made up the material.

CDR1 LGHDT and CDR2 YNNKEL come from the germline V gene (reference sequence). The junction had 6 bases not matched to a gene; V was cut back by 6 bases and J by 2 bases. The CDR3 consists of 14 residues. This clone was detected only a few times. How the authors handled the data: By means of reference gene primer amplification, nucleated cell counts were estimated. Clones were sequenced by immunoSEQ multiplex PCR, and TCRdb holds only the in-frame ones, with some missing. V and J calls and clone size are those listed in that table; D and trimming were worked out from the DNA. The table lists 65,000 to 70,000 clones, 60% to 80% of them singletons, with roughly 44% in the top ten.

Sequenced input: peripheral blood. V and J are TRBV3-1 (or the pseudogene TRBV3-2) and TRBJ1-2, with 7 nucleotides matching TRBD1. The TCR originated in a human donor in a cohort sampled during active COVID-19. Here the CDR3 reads CASRPDRTNYGYTF. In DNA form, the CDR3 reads TGTGCCAGCAGGCCGGACAGGACCAACTATGGCTACACCTTC.